This T cell receptor beta chain was found in a study of identical twins' blood T cells. Donors were six healthy women in three monozygous twin pairs. This CDR3 comprises 16 residues. Germline assignment: CDR1 SEHNR and CDR2 FQNEAQ (reference sequence). V lost 3 bases and J 2 bases, leaving 14 bases between the germline ends. Source study methods: Per-library CDR3 reads ranged about 2.2 to 3.6 million; clonotypes, ~85,000 to ~550,000. TCRdb analysed the 5' RACE reads with MiXCR anew, one entry per CDR3 protein. The V and J calls were not made by the authors but by TCRdb's processing. The data contain about 370,000 distinct CDR3 sequences, 25% to 35% of them singletons. For this clonotype: Its target is not known.

Notes on the study in general: Out-of-frame TCRbeta clonotypes reportedly had markedly more similar V usage in twins than unrelated donors. Twins shared about as many clonotypes as their cloneset sizes predicted.

The sequence was obtained from a woman between 18 and 50 years old in good health. The chain carries TRBV7-9 and TRBJ1-3; D is uncertain. Sequences were obtained from PBMCs. DNA of the CDR3: TGTGCCAGCAGCTTCTTAGAAAAGACCACTGGAAACACCATATATTTT. It encodes CASSFLEKTTGNTIYF. Based on the CDR3 plus reference TRBV7-9 and TRBJ1-3, the full variable domain is DTGVSQNPRHKITKRGQNVTFRCDPISEHNRLYWYRQTLGQGPEFLTYFQNEAQLEKSRLLSDRFSAERPKGSFSTLEIQRTEQGDSAMYLCASSFLEKTTGNTIYFGEGSWLTVV.